These T cell receptor beta chains were read from a single sample in a study of PD-1 blockade in classical Hodgkin lymphoma. The protocol was immunoSEQ multiplex PCR, while the TCRdb copy is restricted to in-frame clones and leaves out a portion. The data show tens of thousands of clones, roughly 80% seen once. The sequences come from peripheral blood mononuclear cells (PBMCs), collected before the second cycle of nivolumab. These receptors were taken from a human donor with classical Hodgkin lymphoma. The CDR3 runs from the conserved cysteine through the conserved F or W. The D gene is left open where the match is weak. The listing skips clone size in some rows; elsewhere it reads once, few, many or a size class.

>TRBJ1-5|.|TRBD1|TRBV19
CASADRAMQPQHF
TGTGCCAGTGCGGACAGGGCAATGCAGCCCCAGCATTTT
>TRBJ2-1|once|TRBD1|TRBV18
CASSPWRTGGNEQFF
TGTGCCAGCTCACCGTGGAGGACAGGTGGGAATGAGCAGTTCTTC
>TRBJ1-2|few|.|TRBV6-1
CASRGQGFNYGYTF
TGTGCCAGCCGCGGGCAGGGTTTTAACTATGGCTACACCTTC
>TRBJ2-5|.|.|TRBV5-1
CASSLQQVWETQYF
TGCGCCAGCAGCCTCCAACAGGTTTGGGAGACCCAGTACTTC
>TRBJ2-3|.|.|TRBV28
CASSLDSDTQYF
TGTGCCAGCAGTTTAGATAGTGATACGCAGTATTTT
>TRBJ1-1|.|.|TRBV20-1
CSANENTEAFF
TGCAGTGCTAATGAGAACACTGAAGCTTTCTTT
>TRBJ2-2|.|TRBD2|TRBV5-4
CASSRLAGNTGELFF
TGTGCCAGCAGCCGACTAGCGGGGAACACCGGGGAGCTGTTTTTT
>TRBJ1-2|.|.|TRBV5-1
CASRPIEDGYTF
TGCGCCAGCAGGCCCATTGAGGATGGCTACACCTTC
>TRBJ2-1|.|TRBD1|TRBV19
CASSLTGANRDEQFF
TGTGCCAGTAGTTTGACAGGGGCGAATCGCGATGAGCAGTTCTTC
>TRBJ1-5|.|.|TRBV6-6
CASSYSGGVSNQPQHF
TGTGCCAGCAGTTACTCGGGGGGAGTTAGCAATCAGCCCCAGCATTTT
>TRBJ1-5|.|.|TRBV19
CASSIRGVGQPQHF
TGTGCCAGTAGTATACGAGGGGTAGGTCAGCCCCAGCATTTT
>TRBJ1-1|.|.|TRBV5-1
CASSPTANTEAFF
TGCGCCAGCAGCCCGACAGCGAACACTGAAGCTTTCTTT
>TRBJ2-2|.|.|TRBV11-2
CASSFRLAGASYTGELFF
TGTGCCAGCAGCTTTAGACTGGCGGGTGCTTCTTACACCGGGGAGCTGTTTTTT
>TRBJ2-2|.|.|TRBV27
CASSLYGMNTGELFF
TGTGCCAGCAGTTTATACGGCATGAACACCGGGGAGCTGTTTTTT
>TRBJ1-1|few|.|TRBV18
CASSPDQNTEAFF
TGTGCCAGCTCTCCCGATCAGAACACTGAAGCTTTCTTT
>TRBJ2-3|.|.|TRBV11-2
CASSLVSSADTQYF
TGTGCCAGCAGCTTAGTTTCTAGCGCAGATACGCAGTATTTT
>TRBJ2-7|.|.|TRBV28
CASSSLGGSSSEQYF
TGTGCCAGCAGTTCCCTTGGGGGGTCGTCGAGCGAGCAGTACTTC
>TRBJ1-1|.|TRBD1|TRBV19
CASSIVGQGYTEAFF
TGTGCCAGTAGTATTGTCGGACAGGGGTACACTGAAGCTTTCTTT